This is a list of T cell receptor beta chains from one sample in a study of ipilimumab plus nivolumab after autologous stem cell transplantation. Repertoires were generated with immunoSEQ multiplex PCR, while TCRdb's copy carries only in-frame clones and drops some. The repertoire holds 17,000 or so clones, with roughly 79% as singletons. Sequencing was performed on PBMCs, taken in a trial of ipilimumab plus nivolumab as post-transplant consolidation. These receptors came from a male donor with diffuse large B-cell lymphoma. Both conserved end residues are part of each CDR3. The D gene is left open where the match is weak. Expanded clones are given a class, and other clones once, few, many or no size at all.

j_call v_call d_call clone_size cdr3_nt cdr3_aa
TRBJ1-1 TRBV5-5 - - TGTGCCAGCAGCCCAGAAGGGGACACTGAAGCTTTCTTT CASSPEGDTEAFF
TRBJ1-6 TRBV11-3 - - TGTGCCAGCAGCTCGAGGGGGTATTCACCCCTCCACTTT CASSSRGYSPLHF
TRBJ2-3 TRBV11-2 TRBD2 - TGTGCCAGCAGCTTAGTGCAAGCGGGGGGCCCAGATACGCAGTATTTT CASSLVQAGGPDTQYF
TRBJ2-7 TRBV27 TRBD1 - TGTGCCAGCAGTTCAACAGGGGGAGGTTACGAGCAGTACTTC CASSSTGGGYEQYF
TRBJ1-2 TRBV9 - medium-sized TGTGCCAGCAGCGTAGAAGTGAGTGGTGGCTACACCTTC CASSVEVSGGYTF
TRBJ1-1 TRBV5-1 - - TGCGCCAGCAGCCCAGGCGTCTTTGGACAGGAAGCTTTCTTT CASSPGVFGQEAFF
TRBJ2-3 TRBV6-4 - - TGTGCCAGCAGCCGCACCTACAGCACAGATACGCAGTATTTT CASSRTYSTDTQYF
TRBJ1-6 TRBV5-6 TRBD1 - TGTGCCAGCAGCTTTGAGGGGGCGCCGAGAAATTCACCCCTCCACTTT CASSFEGAPRNSPLHF
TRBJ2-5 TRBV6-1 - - TGTGCCAGCACCCGTCTACGGACACACCAAGAGACCCAGTACTTC CASTRLRTHQETQYF
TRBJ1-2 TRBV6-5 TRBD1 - TGTGCCAGCAGCCGACAGGGAAAGTATGGCTACACCTTC CASSRQGKYGYTF
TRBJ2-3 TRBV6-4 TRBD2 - TGTGCCAGCAGTGACCGGGGACTAGCGGGGGGCACAGATACGCAGTATTTT CASSDRGLAGGTDTQYF
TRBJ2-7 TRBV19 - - TGTGCCAGTAGTGGGGGGCCCCTTTTTGGATCCTACGAGCAGTACTTC CASSGGPLFGSYEQYF
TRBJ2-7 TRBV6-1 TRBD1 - TGTGCCAGCGGCCGGGACAGAGGAGCCTACGAGCAGTACTTC CASGRDRGAYEQYF
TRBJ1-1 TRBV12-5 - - TGTGCTAGTGGTTTGGGGCCCCCGGCGGACACTGAAGCTTTCTTT CASGLGPPADTEAFF
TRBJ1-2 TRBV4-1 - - TGCGCCAGCAGCCAAGATTCGGGGACAACGTACGGCTACACCTTC CASSQDSGTTYGYTF
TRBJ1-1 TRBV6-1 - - TGTGCCAGCAGTGAATGGGATGGTGGGGGGCCGAGCACTGAAGCTTTCTTT CASSEWDGGGPSTEAFF
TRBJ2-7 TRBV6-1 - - TGTGCCAGCAGTGGGTCCCTCGGCAGGGGTCTCAGGGAGCAGTACTTC CASSGSLGRGLREQYF
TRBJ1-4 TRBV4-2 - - TGTGCCAGCAGCCGGGGGATACCCCAGGATAATGAAAAACTGTTTTTT CASSRGIPQDNEKLFF
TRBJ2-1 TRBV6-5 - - TGTGCCAGCAGTGCTAGGGTTGAGCAGTTCTTC CASSARVEQFF
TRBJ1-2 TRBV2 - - TGTGCCAGCAACGAAGGGAACTATGGCTACACCTTC CASNEGNYGYTF
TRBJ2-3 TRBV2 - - TGTGCCAGCAGTGAACTCCAGCGAACAGATACGCAGTATTTT CASSELQRTDTQYF
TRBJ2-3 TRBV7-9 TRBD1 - TGTGCCAGCAGCTTAGTGGGTGGAGGGACAGGGAAGGCAGATACGCAGTATTTT CASSLVGGGTGKADTQYF
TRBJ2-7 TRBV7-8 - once TGTGCCAGCAGCTTAATCCGGACCTACGAGCAGTACTTC CASSLIRTYEQYF
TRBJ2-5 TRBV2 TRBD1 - TGTGCCAGCAGTGCAGGGGGCAGGGAGACCCAGTACTTC CASSAGGRETQYF
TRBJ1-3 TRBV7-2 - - TGTGCCAGCAGCAAAGGGAGGGGAACGAACACCATATATTTT CASSKGRGTNTIYF
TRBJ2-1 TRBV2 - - TGTGCCAGCAGCACAGGGCTCGATGAGCAGTTCTTC CASSTGLDEQFF
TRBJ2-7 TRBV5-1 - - TGCGCCAGCAGCCCCGGGACTCCCTCCTACGAGCAGTACTTC CASSPGTPSYEQYF
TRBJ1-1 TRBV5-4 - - TGTGCCAGCAGCTTAGATCCGAACACTGAAGCTTTCTTT CASSLDPNTEAFF
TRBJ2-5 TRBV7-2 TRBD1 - TGTGCCAGCAGCCAGGGGGCTGCAAGGGAGACCCAGTACTTC CASSQGAARETQYF
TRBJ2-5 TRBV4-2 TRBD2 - TGTGCCAGCAGCCAAGATCCGGGACTAGCGGGGGGCCGAAGGGAGACCCAGTACTTC CASSQDPGLAGGRRETQYF
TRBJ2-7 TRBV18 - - TGTGCCAGCTCACCACCGGTGGGTATAGCACCCGAGCAGTACTTC CASSPPVGIAPEQYF
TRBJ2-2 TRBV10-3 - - TGTGCCATCAGTGTAGGGGGACCCCCCAACGGGGAGCTGTTTTTT CAISVGGPPNGELFF
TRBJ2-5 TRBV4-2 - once TGTGCCAGCAGCTATCGGGGCCGAGAGACCCAGTACTTC CASSYRGRETQYF
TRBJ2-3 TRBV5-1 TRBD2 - TGCGCCAGCAGCCTGACTAGCGGGGTTGGCACAGATACGCAGTATTTT CASSLTSGVGTDTQYF
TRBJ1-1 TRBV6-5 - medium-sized TGTGCCAGCAGTGGGGACATTGGCGGCACTGAAGCTTTCTTT CASSGDIGGTEAFF
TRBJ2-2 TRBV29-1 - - TGCAGCGTTGTCGGACGGCCCGGGGAGCTGTTTTTT CSVVGRPGELFF
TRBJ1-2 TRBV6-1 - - TGTGCCAGCAGGCCTGACGGAAACTATGGCTACACCTTC CASRPDGNYGYTF
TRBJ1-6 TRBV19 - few TGTGCCAGTAGTAGGTTCTATAATTCACCCCTCCACTTT CASSRFYNSPLHF
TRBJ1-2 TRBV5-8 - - TGTGCCAGCAGCCCGGGGACGGGACCCTATGGCTACACCTTC CASSPGTGPYGYTF
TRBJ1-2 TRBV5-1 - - TGCGCCAGCAGCCGAGAGATTTACTATGGCTACACCTTC CASSREIYYGYTF
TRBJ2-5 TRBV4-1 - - TGCGCCAGCAGCCAAGAGGGGTCTCAAGAGACCCAGTACTTC CASSQEGSQETQYF
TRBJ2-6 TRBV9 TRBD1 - TGTGCCAGCAGCTCCAAGTCCAGGGGGCTCTCTGGGGCCAACGTCCTGACTTTC CASSSKSRGLSGANVLTF
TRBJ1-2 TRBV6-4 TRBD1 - TGTGCCAGCAGCCCGATTACCGGGACAGGGTACTCTGGCTACACCTTC CASSPITGTGYSGYTF
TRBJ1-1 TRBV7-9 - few TGTGCCAGCAGCTCAGAAGGACACACTGAAGCTTTCTTT CASSSEGHTEAFF
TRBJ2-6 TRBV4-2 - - TGTGCCAGCAGCCAAGATAGCCCACAAGCCTACTCTGGGGCCAACGTCCTGACTTTC CASSQDSPQAYSGANVLTF